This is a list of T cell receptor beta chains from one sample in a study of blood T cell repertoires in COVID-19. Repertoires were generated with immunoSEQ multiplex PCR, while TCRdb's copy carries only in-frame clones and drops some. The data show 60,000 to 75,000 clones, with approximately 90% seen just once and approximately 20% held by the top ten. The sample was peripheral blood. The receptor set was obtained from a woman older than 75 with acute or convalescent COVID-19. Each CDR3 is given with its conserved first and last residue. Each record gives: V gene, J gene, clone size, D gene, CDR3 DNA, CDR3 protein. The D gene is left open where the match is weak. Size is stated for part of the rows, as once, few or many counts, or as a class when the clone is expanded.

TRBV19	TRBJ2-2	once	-	TGTGCCAGTAGTGACTATAGCGCCGGGGAGCTGTTTTTT	CASSDYSAGELFF
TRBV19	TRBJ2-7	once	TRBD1	TGTGCCAGAACTTACAGGGGATCCTACGAGCAGTACTTC	CARTYRGSYEQYF
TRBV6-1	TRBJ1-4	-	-	TGTGCCAGCAGTGATCGCGGGACGGATGAAAAACTGTTTTTT	CASSDRGTDEKLFF
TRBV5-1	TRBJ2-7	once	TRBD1	TGCGCCAGCAGCTTACGGGACAGGGGCCCCGAGCAGTACTTC	CASSLRDRGPEQYF
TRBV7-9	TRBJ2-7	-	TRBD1	TGTGCCAGCAGCCGGACGATAACAGGGGGGTTCTACGAGCAGTACTTC	CASSRTITGGFYEQYF
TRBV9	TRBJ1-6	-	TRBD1	TGTGCCAGCAGCAAAGGGACAGGGCAAGGATCCTATAATTCACCCCTCCACTTT	CASSKGTGQGSYNSPLHF
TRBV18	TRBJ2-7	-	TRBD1	TGTGCCAGCTCTCCGGGACAGGTGGTGTCCTACGAGCAGTACTTC	CASSPGQVVSYEQYF
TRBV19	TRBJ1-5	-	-	TGTGCCAGTAGTATAGGACAGGAGAATCAGCCCCAGCATTTT	CASSIGQENQPQHF
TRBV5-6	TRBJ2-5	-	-	TGTGCCAGCAGCTTGACAGGGCCCCAAGAGACCCAGTACTTC	CASSLTGPQETQYF
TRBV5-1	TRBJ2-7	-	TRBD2	TGCGCCAGCAGCCCTAGTTTTGGCGGGAGGGCCAACGAGCAGTACTTC	CASSPSFGGRANEQYF
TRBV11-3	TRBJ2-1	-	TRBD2	TGTGCCAGCAGCTTAGAGTCTACTAGCGGGTCCACCGAGCAGTTCTTC	CASSLESTSGSTEQFF
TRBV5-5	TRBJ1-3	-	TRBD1	TGTGCCAGCAGCTTGGTTCGGACAGGGGACTTATACTCTGGAAACACCATATATTTT	CASSLVRTGDLYSGNTIYF
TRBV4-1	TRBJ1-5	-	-	TGCGCCAGCAGCCAAGATCTCAGTCCAGGGCAGCCCCAGCATTTT	CASSQDLSPGQPQHF
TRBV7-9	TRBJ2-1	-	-	TGTGCCAGCAGCCCGAGGCCGGGGGAATACAATGAGCAGTTCTTC	CASSPRPGEYNEQFF
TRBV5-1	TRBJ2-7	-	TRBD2	TGCGCCAGCAGCTATGCACTCCGACTAGCGGGAGACTCCGAGCAGTACTTC	CASSYALRLAGDSEQYF
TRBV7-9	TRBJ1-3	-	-	TGTGCCAGCAGAGAGGGGGCTGGAAACACCATATATTTT	CASREGAGNTIYF
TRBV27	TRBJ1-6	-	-	TGTGCCAGCAGTTCACTTATATCACCCCTCCACTTT	CASSSLISPLHF
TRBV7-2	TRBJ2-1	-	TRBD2	TGTGCCAGCAGCTCGTCTAGCGGGAGAAAGAATGAGCAGTTCTTC	CASSSSSGRKNEQFF
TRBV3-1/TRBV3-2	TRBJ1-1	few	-	TGTGCCAGCAGCCAAGATCGCGTGACTGAAGCTTTCTTT	CASSQDRVTEAFF
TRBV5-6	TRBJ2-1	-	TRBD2	TGTGCCAGCAGCTTGAGGACTAGCGGGAGGGCCCTTGGGAATGAGCAGTTCTTC	CASSLRTSGRALGNEQFF
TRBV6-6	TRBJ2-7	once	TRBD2	TGTGCCAGCTCGCGGACTAGCGGGCACTACGAGCAGTACTTC	CASSRTSGHYEQYF
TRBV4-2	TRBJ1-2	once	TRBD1	TGTGCCAGCAGCCAAGGGACAGGGACTGGGTATGGCTACACCTTC	CASSQGTGTGYGYTF
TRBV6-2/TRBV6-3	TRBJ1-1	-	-	TGTGCCAGCAGTTACTCTCCGGGTACTGAAGCTTTCTTT	CASSYSPGTEAFF
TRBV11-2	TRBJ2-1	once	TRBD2	TGTGCCAGCAGCTTGCTCCTTAGCGGGAGTGCTGGGTTCGAGCAGTTCTTC	CASSLLLSGSAGFEQFF
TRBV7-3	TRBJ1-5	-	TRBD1	TGTGCCAGCAGCCCCGGGACAGGCCCTAATCAGCCCCAGCATTTT	CASSPGTGPNQPQHF
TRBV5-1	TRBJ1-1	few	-	TGCGCCAGCAGCTTGTCCGCGGGAAACACTGAAGCTTTCTTT	CASSLSAGNTEAFF
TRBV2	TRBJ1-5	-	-	TGTGCCAGCAGTGAACGGGGAGGAGGTCAGCCCCAGCATTTT	CASSERGGGQPQHF
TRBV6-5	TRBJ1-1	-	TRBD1	TGTGCCAGCGCCCAGGGGGCATCATACACTGAAGCTTTCTTT	CASAQGASYTEAFF
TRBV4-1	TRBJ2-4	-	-	TGCGCCAGCAGCGGGGGGCAGGGGGTCTTTCAGTACTTC	CASSGGQGVFQYF
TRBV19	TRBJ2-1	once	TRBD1	TGTGCCAGTAGACCGGGACAGGCATACAATGAGCAGTTCTTC	CASRPGQAYNEQFF
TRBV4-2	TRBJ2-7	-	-	TGTGCCAGCAGCCAAAATACGGGTACCCACGAGCAGTACTTC	CASSQNTGTHEQYF
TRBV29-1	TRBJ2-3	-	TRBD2	TGCAGCGTTGGGGGGGGGTCTAGCACAGATACGCAGTATTTT	CSVGGGSSTDTQYF